These 5 T cell receptor beta chains share one sample of origin, sequenced in a study of T-cell reconstitution after alpha-beta-depleted transplantation in children. Unique molecular identifiers were incorporated during preparation of the TCRbeta library. TCRdb re-called the PCR reads through MiXCR, storing one row per CDR3 protein. This sample carries under 350,000 distinct CDR3 sequences, around 9.6% of them seen once, and the ten largest clones take 10%. The sample here was PBMCs from the stem cell graft donor, taken from the stem cell graft. These receptors were obtained from a human donor who donated a stem cell graft to a child with SCID.

This clonotype has more than one count but fewer than ten. The chain has TRBV6-5 and TRBJ1-3; D not certain. V dropped 4 bases and J dropped 4 bases, with 17 bases sitting between them. The CDR3 totals 16 residues. Germline CDR1 and CDR2: MNHEY and SVGAGI. DNA of the CDR3: TGTGCCAGCAGTTCCGACCGGTCTGCGTCCGGAAACACCATATATTTT. Amino acids: CASSSDRSASGNTIYF.

In this sample, this clonotype turned up many times. The rearrangement uses TRBV6-5 and TRBJ1-1, with 8 bases fitting TRBD1. CDR1 and CDR2 (germline): MNHEY, SVGAGI. Losses at the gene ends were 6 bases for V and 6 bases for J; bases not matched to a gene: 18. The CDR3 contains 17 residues. The CDR3 nucleotides are TGTGCCAGCAGAGCCCAGGGGGCTGGGGGGGGCTCGTCTGAAGCTTTCTTT. Translated, it gives CASRAQGAGGGSSEAFF.

This clonotype has just a few counts. The rearrangement uses TRBV10-2 and TRBJ1-4; D is perhaps TRBD1 (5 bases). Germline CDR1 is WSHSY and CDR2 is SAAADI. The CDR3 is 15 amino acids. The V gene lost 3 bases and the J gene lost 3 bases, with 11 bases spanning the gap. CDR3 in amino acids: CASSEEGAANEKLFF. CDR3 DNA sequence: TGCGCCAGCAGTGAAGAAGGGGCGGCTAATGAAAAACTGTTTTTT.

The chain has TRBV11-1 and TRBJ2-5, with TRBD2 identical over 14 bases. V shed 2 bases, J shed 2 bases, and the junction held 7 bases outside the gene matches. Per the germline V gene, CDR1 is SGHAT and CDR2 is FQDESV (reference sequence). This CDR3 region has 18 residues. The CDR3: CASSLFGTSGGTQETQYF. The CDR3 region has the DNA TGTGCCAGCAGCTTATTTGGGACTAGCGGGGGAACTCAAGAGACCCAGTACTTC.

This chain joins TRBV20-1 and TRBJ2-7, with D possibly being TRBD1 (6 bases). V was pared by 6 bases and J by 3 bases, with 12 bases between. Germline V gene lookup returns CDR1 DFQATT and CDR2 SNEGSKA (reference sequence). CDR3 size: 12 residues. This CDR3 is CSAPIRGYEQYF. CDR3 nucleotides: TGCAGTGCCCCCATCAGGGGCTACGAGCAGTACTTC.